Listed below are T cell receptor beta chains from one sample, sequenced in a study of post-analysis software for immune sequencing data. TCRdb re-derived calls from the PCR reads in MiXCR, one entry per CDR3 protein. The sample yields about 680,000 distinct CDR3 sequences, over 45% seen once. The sequencing input was blood. The source of these receptors is a girl aged 2-9 years with multiple sclerosis. The CDR3 runs from the conserved cysteine through the conserved F or W. The D gene is left open where the match is weak. Only some rows state a clone size, as once, few, many or a class for expanded clones.

cdr3_nt cdr3_aa j_call clone_size v_call d_call
TGTGCCAGCAGCGAGGGGGGAGCCCCCTCCTACAATGAGCAGTTCTTC CASSEGGAPSYNEQFF TRBJ2-1 NA TRBV9 NA
TGTGCCAGCAGCTTAGCGAGGAGGCAAGAGACCCAGTACTTC CASSLARRQETQYF TRBJ2-5 NA TRBV7-2 NA
TGCAGTGCCAAGGGACGGATATTCCAAGAGACCCAGTACTTC CSAKGRIFQETQYF TRBJ2-5 NA TRBV20-1 NA
TGTGCCAGCAGTTACTCTAGCGGGGGGAAGGAGACCCAGTACTTC CASSYSSGGKETQYF TRBJ2-5 few TRBV6-6 TRBD2
TGTGCCAGCAAGGAGTGGCCGGGACAGGGTGTTTTTGGGGCCAACGTCCTGACTTTC CASKEWPGQGVFGANVLTF TRBJ2-6 NA TRBV7-9 TRBD1
TGTGCCAGCAGAACCAGGGAGACCCAGTACTTC CASRTRETQYF TRBJ2-5 few TRBV3-1 NA
TGCAGCCTCGGGACAGGGCCTAATGAGCAGTTCTTC CSLGTGPNEQFF TRBJ2-1 NA TRBV20-1 TRBD1
TGTGCCAGCAGCTATTACGAGCAGTACTTC CASSYYEQYF TRBJ2-7 few TRBV12-3/TRBV12-4 NA
TGTGCCAGCCACGTGCAGGGCGTCCCAGATACGCAGTATTTT CASHVQGVPDTQYF TRBJ2-3 few TRBV6-5 NA
TGTGCCAGCAGTGGGGAGGATCTGGAGACCCAGTACTTC CASSGEDLETQYF TRBJ2-5 NA TRBV2 NA
TGTGCCAGCAGTTTAGTAAGGTTTGGCGAGACCCAGTACTTC CASSLVRFGETQYF TRBJ2-5 NA TRBV12-3/TRBV12-4 NA
TGCAGCGTCAGCAGGGTACCCTCCTACAATGAGCAGTTCTTC CSVSRVPSYNEQFF TRBJ2-1 few TRBV29-1 NA
TGTGCCAGCAGCTTAGGGGGGTTTGATGAGCAGTTCTTC CASSLGGFDEQFF TRBJ2-1 NA TRBV7-6 NA
TGTGCCAGCAGTTACTTGACCCCGGGAGCCAAAAACATTCAGTACTTC CASSYLTPGAKNIQYF TRBJ2-4 NA TRBV6-6 NA
TGTGCCAGCAGCTTAGTTCCAGGGGGCGACGAGCAGTACTTC CASSLVPGGDEQYF TRBJ2-7 NA TRBV7-9 TRBD1
TGCAGTGCTCAAGGAGATACGCAGTATTTT CSAQGDTQYF TRBJ2-3 NA TRBV20-1 NA
TGTGCCAGCAGAACCCTAGCGGGGGCAGAGACCCAGTACTTC CASRTLAGAETQYF TRBJ2-5 NA TRBV6-2/TRBV6-3 TRBD2
TGCAGCGTTGAGGCTGATTTTGTCGGAACCTACGAGCAGTACTTC CSVEADFVGTYEQYF TRBJ2-7 NA TRBV29-1 NA
TGCAGTGCTAGACCCAGGGGCCAGTCGGGACCCCTCCACTTT CSARPRGQSGPLHF TRBJ1-6 NA TRBV20-1 NA
TGTGCCAGCAGTCCCGGGACTAGCGGTGACTACGAGCAGTACTTC CASSPGTSGDYEQYF TRBJ2-7 NA TRBV12-3/TRBV12-4 TRBD2
TGTGCCAGCAGCCAAGAAGGTGCAGCGGGGGAGACCCAGTACTTC CASSQEGAAGETQYF TRBJ2-5 NA TRBV3-1 TRBD2
TGTGCCAGTAGTACCCAGGGCCACGAGCAGTACTTC CASSTQGHEQYF TRBJ2-7 NA TRBV19 NA
TGTGCCAGCAGTTACTGGCGTAACTCCTACGAGCAGTACTTC CASSYWRNSYEQYF TRBJ2-7 few TRBV6-5 NA
TGTGTCAGCAGCATTACAGGCCCGACTAGCGGGAGGCCTCTTTACGAGCAGTACTTC CVSSITGPTSGRPLYEQYF TRBJ2-7 once TRBV5-6 TRBD2
TGCGCCAGTAGCTTGTCACTAGCGGGAGGGCCGCACGATGAGCAGTTCTTC CASSLSLAGGPHDEQFF TRBJ2-1 NA TRBV5-1 TRBD2
TGCAGCGTTGGACAGGGGGCGACCCGGTACCAAGAGACCCAGTACTTC CSVGQGATRYQETQYF TRBJ2-5 few TRBV29-1 TRBD1
TGCGCCAGCAGCCCGGGGACAGGGAGTCACGAAAAACTGTTTTTT CASSPGTGSHEKLFF TRBJ1-4 NA TRBV4-3 TRBD1
TGTGCCAGCAGCTTGATCCCAGCCGCGCTCGATCAGCCCCAGCATTTT CASSLIPAALDQPQHF TRBJ1-5 NA TRBV5-5 NA
TGTGCCAGCAGCTTGTCCTGGGATCCAGATACGCAGTATTTT CASSLSWDPDTQYF TRBJ2-3 NA TRBV5-5 NA
TGTGCCAGCAGACCACCGGGACACCGCTACGAGCAGTACTTC CASRPPGHRYEQYF TRBJ2-7 NA TRBV6-2/TRBV6-3 NA
TGCGCCAGCAGCTTCCGGACGGGACTCCAAGAGACCCAGTACTTC CASSFRTGLQETQYF TRBJ2-5 NA TRBV5-1 NA
TGCAGCGCGTTACAGGGGGCTAGCACAGATACGCAGTATTTT CSALQGASTDTQYF TRBJ2-3 few TRBV29-1 TRBD1
TGCAGCGTTCAGGGGAACACTGAAGCTTTCTTT CSVQGNTEAFF TRBJ1-1 few TRBV29-1 NA
TGCAGTGCTCACCGGACTAGCGGGAGAACAGATACGCAGTATTTT CSAHRTSGRTDTQYF TRBJ2-3 NA TRBV20-1 TRBD2
TGTGCCAGCAGCCAAAGTAGCAGGCCGTATTTT CASSQSSRPYF TRBJ2-3 NA TRBV14 NA
TGTGCCAGCAGCTCCACCCGCTCCTACAATGAGCAGTTCTTC CASSSTRSYNEQFF TRBJ2-1 few TRBV7-9 NA
TGTGCCAGCAGTGGGCAGGGGGTTGGCTACACCTTC CASSGQGVGYTF TRBJ1-2 NA TRBV25-1 TRBD1